A single sample is the source of the 15 T cell receptor beta chains below, sequenced in a study of blood T cell repertoires in COVID-19. The method was immunoSEQ multiplex PCR; TCRdb's version includes in-frame clones alone and lacks a portion of them. The table lists some 400,000 clones, approximately 87% of them singletons. The sample consisted of PBMCs or T cells enriched from blood (not recorded which). The receptor source for this set is a man aged 25-45 years who had recovered from COVID-19.

V and J are TRBV6-5 and TRBJ2-1; TRBD1 matches 9 bases. The CDR3 has 14 amino acids. The germline V gene encodes CDR1 MNHEY and CDR2 SVGAGI. With V trimmed by 7 bases and J by 5 bases, 6 bases remained unmatched. The CDR3 DNA reads as TGTGCCAGCACTCGGACAGGGGTGAACAATGAGCAGTTCTTC. Translating it yields CASTRTGVNNEQFF.

The V call is TRBV27, the J call TRBJ2-7; 7 bases map to TRBD1. CDR3 size: 15 residues. From germline, CDR1 is MNHEY and CDR2 SMNVEV (reference sequence). V gave up 2 bases and J gave up 2 bases; unmatched junction bases: 6. This CDR3 reads CASSLLRDSPYEQYF. CDR3 bases: TGTGCCAGCAGTTTACTCAGGGACAGCCCCTACGAGCAGTACTTC.

For the CDR3, the DNA is TGTGCCACCACCACCGACAGGGGTCCCTACGAGCAGTACTTC. This translates into CATTTDRGPYEQYF. The J gene is TRBJ2-7, the V gene TRBV15; 8 bases agree with TRBD1. Germline assignment: CDR1 LNHNV and CDR2 YYDKDF (reference sequence). Trimming cost V 7 bases and J 2 bases; bases outside gene matches: 7. CDR3 size: 14 residues.

The chain uses TRBV7-2 and TRBJ1-1; the D gene is possibly TRBD1 (5 bases). This CDR3 has 15 residues. With 0 bases removed from V and 4 bases from J, the gap between germline ends came to 12 bases. Germline lookup yields CDR1 SGHTA and CDR2 FQGNSA. CDR3: CASSLARGRVTEAFF. For the CDR3, the DNA is TGTGCCAGCAGCTTAGCGCGGGGGAGGGTCACTGAAGCTTTCTTT.

This CDR3 reads CASSETPDQPQHF. In DNA, the CDR3 is TGTGCCAGCAGTGAAACCCCAGATCAGCCCCAGCATTTT. The rearrangement links TRBV6-1 to TRBJ1-5; D ambiguous. The CDR3 is 13 residues long. Germline assignment: CDR1 MNHNS and CDR2 SASEGT. The V and J ends lost 2 bases and 5 bases respectively, with 7 bases between them.

The V call is TRBV7-2, the J call TRBJ2-2; possible D gene TRBD2, 6 bases. The germline V gene encodes CDR1 SGHTA and CDR2 FQGNSA. With 1 base removed from V and 3 bases from J, the gap between germline ends came to 12 bases. The CDR3 contains 16 residues. The CDR3 DNA is TGTGCCAGCAGCTTAGTGGGGGGATATGACACCGGGGAGCTGTTTTTT. Residues: CASSLVGGYDTGELFF.

The count of this clone is one. The rearrangement uses TRBV6-4 and TRBJ1-1; 11 positions agree with TRBD1. CDR1 and CDR2 (germline): MRHNA, SNTAGT. The length of the CDR3 is 17 residues. The trim removed 6 bases at V and 5 bases at J, leaving 14 bases unmatched. CDR3 loop: CASSPSPGTGGKTEAFF. In DNA form, the CDR3 reads TGTGCCAGCAGCCCATCTCCCGGGACAGGGGGGAAAACTGAAGCTTTCTTT.

DNA for the CDR3: TGTGCCAGCAGCTTGGAGTCGGGGGGGAGCACAGATACGCAGTATTTT. Its translation: CASSLESGGSTDTQYF. The chain couples TRBV7-9 to TRBJ2-3; 8 bases agree with TRBD2. The CDR3 contains 16 residues. From germline, CDR1 is SEHNR and CDR2 FQNEAQ (reference sequence). With V trimmed by 3 bases and J by 0 bases, 5 bases remained unmatched. The whole variable domain, remainder taken from reference TRBV7-9 and TRBJ2-3, is DTGVSQNPRHKITKRGQNVTFRCDPISEHNRLYWYRQTLGQGPEFLTYFQNEAQLEKSRLLSDRFSAERPKGSFSTLEIQRTEQGDSAMYLCASSLESGGSTDTQYFGPGTRLTVL.

The chain combines TRBV13 with TRBJ2-3; 10 nucleotides match TRBD2. J gave up 1 base and V 7 bases, and 2 bases lay outside the gene matches. The CDR3 loop spans 14 amino acids. Germline lookup yields CDR1 PRHDT and CDR2 FYEKMQ (reference sequence). The CDR3 coding sequence is TGTGCCAGCACTCTAGCGGGGGGCACAGATACGCAGTATTTT. Translation gives CASTLAGGTDTQYF.

This clone has just one count. The chain links TRBV5-6 to TRBJ1-2, with 7 bases fitting TRBD1. The CDR3 consists of 14 residues. After removal of 4 bases from V and 1 base from J, the junction contained 4 bases not matched to a gene. Per the germline V gene, CDR1 is SGHDT and CDR2 is YYEEEE. In DNA, the CDR3 is TGTGCCAGCAGCGGGACAGTCAGTAACTATGGCTACACCTTC. Amino acids: CASSGTVSNYGYTF.

The rearrangement uses TRBV19 and TRBJ1-2; a possible D gene is TRBD1 (5 bases). The V gene's germline CDR1 is LNHDA and CDR2 SQIVND (reference sequence). The V end was cut by 7 bases, the J end by 2 bases, with 11 bases between. The CDR3 is 13 amino acids. CDR3 sequence: CASNLSGNYGYTF. The CDR3 nucleotides are TGTGCCAGTAATCTCTCAGGGAACTATGGCTACACCTTC. The full variable domain, its missing parts supplied by reference TRBV19 and TRBJ1-2, is DGGITQSPKYLFRKEGQNVTLSCEQNLNHDAMYWYRQDPGQGLRLIYYSQIVNDFQKGDIAEGYSVSREKKESFPLTVTSAQKNPTAFYLCASNLSGNYGYTFGSGTRLTVV.

DNA for the CDR3: TGCAGTGCTAGTCCAAATACGGCAGATACGCAGTATTTT. It encodes CSASPNTADTQYF. The J gene is TRBJ2-3, the V gene TRBV20-1; D remains ambiguous. This CDR3 region has 13 residues. Trimming shortened V by 3 bases and J by 4 bases, and 11 bases separated the two germline ends. Germline V CDR1 and CDR2: DFQATT, SNEGSKA (reference sequence).

Comment on this clone: The junction departs from germline at one end; a sequencing error may be responsible. V usage is TRBV12-3 or TRBV12-4 and J usage is TRBJ1-2; D gene uncertain. The CDR3 runs to 11 residues. In DNA, the CDR3 is TGTGCCACCCGCCTGGACTACGGCTACACCTTC. This sequence encodes CATRLDYGYTF.

V gene TRBV19 combines with J gene TRBJ1-2, with 10 bases matching TRBD1. V lost 6 bases and J lost 4; bases outside the gene matches: 5. The CDR3 sequence is 14 residues long. Germline values: CDR1 LNHDA, CDR2 SQIVND (reference sequence). The CDR3 region is CASRTGGDPYGYTF. CDR3 DNA sequence: TGTGCCAGTAGGACAGGGGGCGATCCCTATGGCTACACCTTC.

This rearrangement joins TRBV29-1 to TRBJ1-2, with D perhaps matching TRBD1 (5 bases). CDR3 length: 11 residues. Germline V CDR1 and CDR2: SQVTM, ANQGSEA. Trimming took off 5 bases at V and 4 bases at J, with 8 bases between the two ends. This CDR3 reads CSVYDSYGYTF. The CDR3 nucleotides read TGCAGCGTTTACGACAGCTATGGCTACACCTTC. Full variable domain (rest looked up from reference TRBV29-1 and TRBJ1-2): SAVISQKPSRDICQRGTSLTIQCQVDSQVTMMFWYRQQPGQSLTLIATANQGSEATYESGFVIDKFPISRPNLTFSTLTVSNMSPEDSSIYLCSVYDSYGYTFGSGTRLTVV.